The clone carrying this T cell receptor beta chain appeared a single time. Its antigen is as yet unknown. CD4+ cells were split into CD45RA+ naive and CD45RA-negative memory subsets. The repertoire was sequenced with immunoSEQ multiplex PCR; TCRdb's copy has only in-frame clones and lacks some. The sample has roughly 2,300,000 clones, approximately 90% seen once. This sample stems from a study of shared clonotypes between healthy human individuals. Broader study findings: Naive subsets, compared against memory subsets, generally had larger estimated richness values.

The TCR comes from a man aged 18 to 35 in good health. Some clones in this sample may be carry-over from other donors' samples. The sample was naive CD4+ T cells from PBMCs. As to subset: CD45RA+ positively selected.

The CDR3 loop is CASADWSSYNEQFF. CDR3 sequence (DNA): TGTGCCAGCGCGGACTGGAGCTCCTACAATGAGCAGTTCTTC. This chain links TRBV6-1 with TRBJ2-1; possible D gene TRBD2, 5 bases. Trimming stripped 8 bases from V and 0 bases from J, with 11 bases between. CDR3 length: 14 residues. The germline V gene has CDR1 MNHNS and CDR2 SASEGT.